This entry features one T cell receptor beta chain sequence. These data are taken from a study of cytomegalovirus exposure and HLA in healthy donors. PCR employed 60 Vbeta and 13 Jbeta primers. This table comes from immunoSEQ multiplex PCR, and its TCRdb copy is limited to in-frame clones, with some not included. The table shows roughly 240,000 clones, with around 80% occurring only once. The ends were cut back, 2 bases at V and 8 bases at J, with 12 bases in the middle. The CDR3 has 14 residues. Germline CDR1 is MNHEY and CDR2 is SVGAGI. The sequencing input was PBMCs. The clonotype comes from a boy between 10 and 17 years old in good health and CMV-seronegative. J is TRBJ1-4 and V is TRBV6-5, with a possible D match to TRBD1 (6 bases). The CDR3 coding sequence is TGTGCCAGCAGTTACGAGCGGACAGCGGAAAAACTGTTTTTT. Its translation: CASSYERTAEKLFF.